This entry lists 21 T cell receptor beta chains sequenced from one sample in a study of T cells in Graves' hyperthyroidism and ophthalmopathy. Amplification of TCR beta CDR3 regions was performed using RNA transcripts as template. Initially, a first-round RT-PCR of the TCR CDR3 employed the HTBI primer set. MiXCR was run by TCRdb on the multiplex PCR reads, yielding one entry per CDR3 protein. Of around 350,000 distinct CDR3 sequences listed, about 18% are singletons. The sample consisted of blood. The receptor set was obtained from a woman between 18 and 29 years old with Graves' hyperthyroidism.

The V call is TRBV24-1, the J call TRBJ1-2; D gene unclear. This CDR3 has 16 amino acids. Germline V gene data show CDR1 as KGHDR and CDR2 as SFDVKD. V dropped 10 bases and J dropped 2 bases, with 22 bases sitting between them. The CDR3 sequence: CATPAVVSTGNYGYTF. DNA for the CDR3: TGTGCCACTCCTGCTGTGGTCTCCACGGGCAACTATGGCTACACCTTC.

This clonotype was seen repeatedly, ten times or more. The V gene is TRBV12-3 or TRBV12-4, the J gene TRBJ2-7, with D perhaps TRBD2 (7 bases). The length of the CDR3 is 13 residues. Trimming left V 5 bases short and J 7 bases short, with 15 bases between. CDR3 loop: CASSTTRGGEQYF. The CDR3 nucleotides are TGTGCCAGCAGTACGACCAGGGGAGGGGAGCAGTACTTC.

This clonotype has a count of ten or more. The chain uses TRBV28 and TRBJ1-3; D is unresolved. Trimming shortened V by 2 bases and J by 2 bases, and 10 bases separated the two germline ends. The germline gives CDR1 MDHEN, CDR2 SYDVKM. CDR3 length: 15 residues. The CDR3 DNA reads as TGTGCCAGCAGTTTACGGGTGAGGACTGGAAACACCATATATTTT. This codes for CASSLRVRTGNTIYF. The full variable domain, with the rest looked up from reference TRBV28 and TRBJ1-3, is DVKVTQSSRYLVKRTGEKVFLECVQDMDHENMFWYRQDPGLGLRLIYFSYDVKMKEKGDIPEGYSVSREKKERFSLILESASTNQTSMYLCASSLRVRTGNTIYFGEGSWLTVV.

The CDR3: CASSFGLGHLQETQYF. DNA for the CDR3: TGTGCCAGCAGCTTCGGGCTGGGACACCTCCAAGAGACCCAGTACTTC. The chain employs TRBV3-1 and TRBJ2-5, with D possibly TRBD1 on 6 matching bases. V was shortened by 5 bases and J by 1 base, with 17 bases between the two germline ends. The CDR3 length is 16 residues. Germline V gene data show CDR1 as LGHDT and CDR2 as YNNKEL (reference sequence).

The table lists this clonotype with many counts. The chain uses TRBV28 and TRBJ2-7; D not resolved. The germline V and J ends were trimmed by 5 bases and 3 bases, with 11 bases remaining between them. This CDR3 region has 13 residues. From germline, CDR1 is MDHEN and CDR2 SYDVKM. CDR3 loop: CASSLGPRYEQYF. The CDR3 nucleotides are TGTGCCAGCAGTCTCGGACCGCGCTACGAGCAGTACTTC.

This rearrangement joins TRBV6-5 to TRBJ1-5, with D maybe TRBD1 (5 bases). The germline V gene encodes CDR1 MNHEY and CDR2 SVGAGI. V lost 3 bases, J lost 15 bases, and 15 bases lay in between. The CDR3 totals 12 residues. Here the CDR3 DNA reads TGTGCCAGCAGTTATGGGGGTCGGCCGGTGCATTTT. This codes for CASSYGGRPVHF.

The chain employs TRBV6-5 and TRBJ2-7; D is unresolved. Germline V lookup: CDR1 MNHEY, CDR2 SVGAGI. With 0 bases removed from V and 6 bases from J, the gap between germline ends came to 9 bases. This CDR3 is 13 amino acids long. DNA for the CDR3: TGTGCCAGCAGTTACTCGTCGAGGACCGAGCAGTACTTC. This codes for CASSYSSRTEQYF.

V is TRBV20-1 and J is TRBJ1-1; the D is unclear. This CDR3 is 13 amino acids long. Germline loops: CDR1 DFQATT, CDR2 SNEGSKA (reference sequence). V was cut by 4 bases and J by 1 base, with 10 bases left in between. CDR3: CSANGLANTEAFF. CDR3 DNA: TGCAGTGCTAACGGGTTGGCGAACACTGAAGCTTTCTTT.

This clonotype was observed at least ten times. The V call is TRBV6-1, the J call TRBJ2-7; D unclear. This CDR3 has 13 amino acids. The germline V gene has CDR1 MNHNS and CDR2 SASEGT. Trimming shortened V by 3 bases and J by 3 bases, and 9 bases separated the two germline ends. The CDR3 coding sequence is TGTGCCAGCAGTGACACCATAAACTACGAGCAGTACTTC. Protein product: CASSDTINYEQYF.

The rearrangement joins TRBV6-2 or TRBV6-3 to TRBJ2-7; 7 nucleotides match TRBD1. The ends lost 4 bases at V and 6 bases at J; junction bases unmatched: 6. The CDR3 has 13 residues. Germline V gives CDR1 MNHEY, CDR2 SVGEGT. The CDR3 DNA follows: TGTGCCAGCAGTTCCCCCGGGACAGCCGAGCAGTACTTC. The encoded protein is CASSSPGTAEQYF.

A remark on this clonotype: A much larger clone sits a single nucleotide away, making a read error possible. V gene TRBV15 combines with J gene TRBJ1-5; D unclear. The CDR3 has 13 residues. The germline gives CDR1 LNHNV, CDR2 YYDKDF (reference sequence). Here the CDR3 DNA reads TGTGCCACCAGCAGAGAAAAATTTCAGCCCAAGCATTTT. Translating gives CATSREKFQPKHF.

CDR3 loop: CASSSVETGANIQYF. CDR3 DNA: TGTGCCAGCAGCTCAGTGGAGACAGGGGCAAACATTCAGTACTTC. The chain couples TRBV7-2 to TRBJ2-4; TRBD1 matches at 8 bases. V trimming: 4 bases; J trimming: 6 bases; junction bases outside the gene matches: 8. The CDR3 length is 15 residues. Germline CDR1 SGHTA, CDR2 FQGNSA.

The CDR3 protein is CASPSSGYEQYF. CDR3 coding DNA: TGTGCCAGCCCGTCTAGCGGATACGAGCAGTACTTC. This sequence joins TRBV6-1 and TRBJ2-7; 7 nucleotides agree with TRBD2. Germline assignment: CDR1 MNHNS and CDR2 SASEGT. The J segment lost 4 bases and the V segment lost 8 bases, leaving 5 bases of the junction unmatched. The CDR3 has 12 amino acids.

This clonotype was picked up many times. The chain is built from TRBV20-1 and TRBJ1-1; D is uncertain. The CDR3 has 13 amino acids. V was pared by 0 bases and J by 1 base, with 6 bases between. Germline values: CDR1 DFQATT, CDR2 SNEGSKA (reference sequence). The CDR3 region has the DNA TGCAGTGCTAGAGACCCGAAGAACACTGAAGCTTTCTTT. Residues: CSARDPKNTEAFF.

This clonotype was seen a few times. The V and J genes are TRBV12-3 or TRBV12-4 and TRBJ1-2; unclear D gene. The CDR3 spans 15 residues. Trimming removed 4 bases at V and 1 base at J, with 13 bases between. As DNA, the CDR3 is TGTGCCAGCAGTTACGGGCTACGAGATAACTATGGCTACACCTTC. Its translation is CASSYGLRDNYGYTF.

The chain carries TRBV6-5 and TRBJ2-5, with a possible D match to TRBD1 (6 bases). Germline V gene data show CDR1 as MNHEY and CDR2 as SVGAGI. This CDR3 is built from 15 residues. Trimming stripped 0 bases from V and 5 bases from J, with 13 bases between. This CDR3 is CASSYSRGLGETQYF. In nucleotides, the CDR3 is TGTGCCAGCAGTTACTCGAGGGGGTTAGGGGAGACCCAGTACTTC.

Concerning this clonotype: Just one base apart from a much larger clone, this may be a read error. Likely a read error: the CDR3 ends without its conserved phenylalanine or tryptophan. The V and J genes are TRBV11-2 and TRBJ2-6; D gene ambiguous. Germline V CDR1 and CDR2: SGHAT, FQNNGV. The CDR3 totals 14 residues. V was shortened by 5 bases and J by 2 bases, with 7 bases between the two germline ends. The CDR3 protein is CASSPLPGANVLTV. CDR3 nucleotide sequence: TGTGCCAGCAGCCCCCTTCCTGGGGCCAACGTCCTGACTGTC.

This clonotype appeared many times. CDR3 protein: CASSLGGPTDTQYF. The CDR3 DNA reads TGTGCCAGCAGCTTAGGGGGTCCCACAGATACGCAGTATTTT. The chain is built from TRBV7-2 and TRBJ2-3, with unresolved D. Trimming stripped 1 base from V and 2 bases from J, with 7 bases between. The CDR3 spans 14 residues. Germline assignment: CDR1 SGHTA and CDR2 FQGNSA.

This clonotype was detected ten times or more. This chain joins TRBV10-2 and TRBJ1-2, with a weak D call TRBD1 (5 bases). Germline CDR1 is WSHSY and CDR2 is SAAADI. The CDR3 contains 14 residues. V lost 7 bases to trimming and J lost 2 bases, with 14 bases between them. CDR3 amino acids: CASNFAGINYGYTF. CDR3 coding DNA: TGCGCCAGCAACTTTGCAGGGATCAACTATGGCTACACCTTC.

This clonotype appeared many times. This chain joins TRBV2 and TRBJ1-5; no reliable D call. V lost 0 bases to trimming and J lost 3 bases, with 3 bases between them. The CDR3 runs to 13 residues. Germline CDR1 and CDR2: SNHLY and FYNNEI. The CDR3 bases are TGTGCCAGCAGTGAAGCACACAATCAGCCCCAGCATTTT. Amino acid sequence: CASSEAHNQPQHF.

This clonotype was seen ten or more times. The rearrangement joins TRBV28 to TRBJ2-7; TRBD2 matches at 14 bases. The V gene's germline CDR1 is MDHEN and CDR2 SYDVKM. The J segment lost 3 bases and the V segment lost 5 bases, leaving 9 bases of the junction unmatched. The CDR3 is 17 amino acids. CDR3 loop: CASSATGTSGGNYEQYF. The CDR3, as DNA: TGTGCCAGCAGTGCGACCGGGACTAGCGGGGGAAACTACGAGCAGTACTTC.